The 22 T cell receptor beta chains listed next were all sequenced from one sample in a study of memory CD4+ T cells and cytomegalovirus serostatus. The sort gate was single viable CD3+CD4+CD8-CD45RO+ cells for memory CD4+ T cells. The repertoire was sequenced with immunoSEQ multiplex PCR; TCRdb's copy has only in-frame clones and lacks some. In the table there are about 73,000 clones, roughly 78% of which are singletons. Sequenced: memory CD4+ T cells from blood. The receptors derive from an adult in good health and CMV-seropositive.

Only a few counts were recorded for this clone. The chain joins TRBV19 to TRBJ1-1, with a possible D match to TRBD1 (5 bases). Germline V gene sequence: CDR1 LNHDA, CDR2 SQIVND (reference sequence). Trimming cost V 8 bases and J 0 bases, with 10 bases left between them. This CDR3 spans 13 amino acids. Written as DNA, the CDR3 is TGTGCCAGTGGGGGAACTGTGAACACTGAAGCTTTCTTT. Translated, it gives CASGGTVNTEAFF.

Only one count was recorded for this clone. The J gene is TRBJ1-3, the V gene TRBV7-9, with 9 positions matching TRBD1. The germline V gene has CDR1 SEHNR and CDR2 FQNEAQ (reference sequence). The V gene end was trimmed by 5 bases and the J gene end by 4 bases; junction bases not matched to a gene: 6. CDR3 length: 15 amino acids. CDR3 amino acids: CASSHRTGAGNTIYF. As DNA, the CDR3 is TGTGCCAGCAGCCATAGGACAGGGGCCGGAAACACCATATATTTT.

This chain links TRBV28 with TRBJ1-2, with 7 bases lining up with TRBD1. V was pared by 5 bases and J by 7 bases, with 10 bases of the junction left unmatched. In germline, CDR1 is MDHEN, CDR2 SYDVKM. The CDR3 contains 14 residues. The CDR3 DNA reads TGTGCCAGCAGTCCCCCGAGGGGGCAGGGTGGCTACACCTTC. This gives the protein CASSPPRGQGGYTF.

V usage is TRBV28 and J usage is TRBJ1-2; D is perhaps TRBD1 (5 bases). The CDR3 totals 14 residues. Between the trimmed V and J ends, which lost 2 bases and 3 bases, there was a span of 10 bases. Per germline, CDR1 MDHEN and CDR2 SYDVKM. As DNA, the CDR3 is TGTGCCAGCAGTTTAGGGGCACAGTACTATGGCTACACCTTC. This gives the protein CASSLGAQYYGYTF.

This chain uses TRBV19 with TRBJ2-3, with TRBD2 as a possible D gene (6 bases). CDR3 length: 15 amino acids. Deletions cut 6 bases from V and 0 bases from J, with 13 bases between. Germline V lookup: CDR1 LNHDA, CDR2 SQIVND (reference sequence). The CDR3 loop is CASRNSGTSTDTQYF. CDR3 DNA sequence: TGTGCCAGTAGGAACTCCGGGACTAGCACAGATACGCAGTATTTT.

This chain uses TRBV18 with TRBJ2-2; 12 bases match TRBD1. There are 16 residues in the CDR3. Germline assignment: CDR1 KGHSH and CDR2 LQKENI. With 5 bases clipped from V and 3 bases from J, the junction kept 4 bases outside the gene matches. DNA of the CDR3: TGTGCCAGCTCATCGGGACAGGGGGCGCACACCGGGGAGCTGTTTTTT. As protein: CASSSGQGAHTGELFF. The whole variable domain, remainder taken from reference TRBV18 and TRBJ2-2, is NAGVMQNPRHLVRRRGQEARLRCSPMKGHSHVYWYRQLPEEGLKFMVYLQKENIIDESGMPKERFSAEFPKEGPSILRIQQVVRGDSAAYFCASSSGQGAHTGELFFGEGSRLTVL.

The V gene is TRBV7-9, the J gene TRBJ1-2, with D maybe TRBD1 (6 bases). Germline V CDR1 and CDR2: SEHNR, FQNEAQ (reference sequence). There are 17 residues in the CDR3. Trimming left V 0 bases short and J 2 bases short, with 16 bases between. The CDR3 here is CASSLALGARGNYGYTF. The CDR3 DNA sequence: TGTGCCAGCAGCTTAGCGCTGGGGGCGCGGGGCAACTATGGCTACACCTTC.

This chain uses TRBV6-1 with TRBJ1-5, with D possibly being TRBD1 (6 bases). The CDR3 covers 13 residues. Germline V gene lookup returns CDR1 MNHNS and CDR2 SASEGT. The V gene lost 4 bases and the J gene lost 4 bases, with 8 bases spanning the gap. The CDR3 loop reads CASSGTVNQPQHF. Here the CDR3 DNA reads TGTGCCAGCAGTGGGACAGTTAATCAGCCCCAGCATTTT.

J is TRBJ2-2 and V is TRBV4-1, with 10 bases lining up with TRBD2. CDR1 is MGHRA, CDR2 YSYEKL, per germline. The V segment lost 1 base and the J segment 8 bases; nucleotides outside the gene matches: 4. The CDR3 contains 15 residues. The CDR3 is CASSQALAGPGELFF. For the CDR3, the DNA is TGCGCCAGCAGCCAAGCACTAGCGGGGCCTGGGGAGCTGTTTTTT.

The chain recombines TRBV5-1 with TRBJ2-1, with D possibly TRBD2 on 6 matching bases. V was pared by 0 bases and J by 4 bases, with 11 bases between. This CDR3 contains 15 residues. Germline loops: CDR1 SGHRS, CDR2 YFSETQ. Written as DNA, the CDR3 is TGCGCCAGCAGCTTGGTAGGGACTGAGTACAATGAGCAGTTCTTC. Translation: CASSLVGTEYNEQFF.

J is TRBJ2-1 and V is TRBV5-1; TRBD2 aligns across 9 bases. This CDR3 has 18 amino acids. V lost 1 base, J lost 2 bases, and 10 bases stayed unmatched. Germline values: CDR1 SGHRS, CDR2 YFSETQ. CDR3 nucleotides: TGCGCCAGCAGCTTGCAACTAGCGGGCCGTTCGACCTACAATGAGCAGTTCTTC. This gives the protein CASSLQLAGRSTYNEQFF.

The chain joins TRBV19 to TRBJ2-1; 12 bases are shared with TRBD2. Germline V gene sequence: CDR1 LNHDA, CDR2 SQIVND (reference sequence). Trimming cost V 7 bases and J 5 bases; bases outside gene matches: 3. The length of the CDR3 is 14 residues. CDR3 sequence: CASIRTSGNNEQFF. In DNA form, the CDR3 reads TGTGCCAGTATCCGGACTAGCGGGAACAATGAGCAGTTCTTC.

The chain has TRBV7-9 and TRBJ2-3; 8 nucleotides match TRBD2. CDR3 length equals 17 residues. Trimming removed 1 base from V and 0 bases from J; junction bases left unmatched: 6. The germline gives CDR1 SEHNR, CDR2 FQNEAQ (reference sequence). The CDR3 nucleotides are TGTGCCAGCAGCTTAGGGGCGGGGGGCGTAAGCACAGATACGCAGTATTTT. Amino acid sequence: CASSLGAGGVSTDTQYF.

The rearrangement joins TRBV18 to TRBJ1-2; TRBD1 agrees at 9 bases. The CDR3 runs 15 residues. The V segment lost 3 bases and the J segment 7 bases; nucleotides outside the gene matches: 9. In germline, CDR1 is KGHSH, CDR2 LQKENI. CDR3 residues: CASSPAMGQGSGYTF. The CDR3 DNA sequence: TGTGCCAGCTCACCCGCGATGGGACAGGGAAGTGGCTACACCTTC.

The chain links TRBV7-2 to TRBJ1-2; D might be TRBD1 (5 bases). V dropped 3 bases and J dropped 4 bases, with 18 bases sitting between them. CDR1 and CDR2 from the germline V gene are SGHTA and FQGNSA. This CDR3 has 16 residues. CDR3 nucleotides: TGTGCCAGCAGCTTTGGGACGGATGGGGGGGTCTATGGCTACACCTTC. Protein sequence: CASSFGTDGGVYGYTF.

This chain connects TRBV15 to TRBJ1-2, with D unresolved. This CDR3 region has 15 residues. Germline CDR1 LNHNV, CDR2 YYDKDF (reference sequence). V dropped 3 bases and J dropped 3 bases, with 14 bases sitting between them. The CDR3 nucleotides read TGTGCCACCAGCAGGGGATCCGGGCCAGACTATGGCTACACCTTC. It codes for CATSRGSGPDYGYTF.

To note about this clone: An end of the junction differs from the germline gene, which may be a read error. The V gene is TRBV7-9, the J gene TRBJ1-2; D is undetermined. Germline CDR1 is SEHNR and CDR2 is FQNEAQ (reference sequence). This CDR3 has 13 residues. CDR3 in amino acids: CASSKTPGLIAFF. The CDR3 DNA is TGTGCCAGCAGCAAAACCCCAGGTCTAATCGCGTTCTTC.

This clone has just one count. The rearrangement joins TRBV11-2 to TRBJ2-5; the D gene is possibly TRBD2 (6 bases). Germline V gene lookup returns CDR1 SGHAT and CDR2 FQNNGV. The CDR3 is 15 residues long. The V gene lost 1 base and the J gene lost 4 bases, with 13 bases spanning the gap. CDR3 in amino acids: CASSLGASALETQYF. The CDR3 DNA sequence: TGTGCCAGCAGCTTAGGGGCTAGCGCCCTAGAGACCCAGTACTTC.

The chain links TRBV25-1 to TRBJ2-2; D gene uncertain. From germline, CDR1 is MGHDK and CDR2 SYGVNS. The CDR3 runs to 13 residues. Trimming removed 1 base at V and 7 bases at J, with 7 bases between. CDR3 sequence reads: CASSEFGRGELFF. The DNA for the CDR3 is TGTGCCAGCAGTGAATTTGGACGCGGGGAGCTGTTTTTT. The whole variable domain, remainder taken from reference TRBV25-1 and TRBJ2-2, is EADIYQTPRYLVIGTGKKITLECSQTMGHDKMYWYQQDPGMELHLIHYSYGVNSTEKGDLSSESTVSRIRTEHFPLTLESARPSHTSQYLCASSEFGRGELFFGEGSRLTVL.

The V gene is TRBV28, the J gene TRBJ1-3, with D possibly TRBD1 on 6 matching bases. This CDR3 has 15 amino acids. V lost 4 bases, J lost 2 bases, and 12 bases lay in between. Germline assignment: CDR1 MDHEN and CDR2 SYDVKM. Here the CDR3 reads CASSSSSGAGNTIYF. The CDR3 DNA follows: TGTGCCAGCAGTTCCTCATCAGGGGCTGGAAACACCATATATTTT.

This rearrangement joins TRBV4-1 to TRBJ1-5, with a tentative D call TRBD1 (6 bases). V lost 8 bases and J lost 5, with 16 bases in between. Germline assignment: CDR1 MGHRA and CDR2 YSYEKL. The CDR3 extends over 14 amino acids. CDR3: CASGRGTSYQPQHF. CDR3 coding DNA: TGCGCCAGCGGCCGCGGGACATCTTATCAGCCCCAGCATTTT.

This clone has only a few counts. The V and J genes are TRBV5-1 and TRBJ2-3, with TRBD2 identical over 7 bases. V lost 4 bases to trimming and J lost 1 base; unmatched junction nucleotides: 6. Germline CDR1 reads SGHRS; CDR2 reads YFSETQ. This CDR3 is built from 15 residues. The CDR3 loop is CASSLGLDRTDTQYF. The CDR3 bases are TGCGCCAGCAGCCTAGGACTAGACCGCACAGATACGCAGTATTTT.